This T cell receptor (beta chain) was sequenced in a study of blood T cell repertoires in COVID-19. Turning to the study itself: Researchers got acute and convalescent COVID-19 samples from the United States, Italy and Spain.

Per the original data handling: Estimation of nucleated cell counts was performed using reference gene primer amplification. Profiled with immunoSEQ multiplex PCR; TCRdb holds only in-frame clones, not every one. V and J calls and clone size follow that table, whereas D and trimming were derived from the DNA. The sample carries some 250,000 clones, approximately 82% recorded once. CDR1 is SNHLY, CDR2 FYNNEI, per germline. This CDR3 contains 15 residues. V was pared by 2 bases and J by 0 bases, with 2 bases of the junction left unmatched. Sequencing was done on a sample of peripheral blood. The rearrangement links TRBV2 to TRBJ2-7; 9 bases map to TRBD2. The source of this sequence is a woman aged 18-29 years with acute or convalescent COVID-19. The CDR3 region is CASSELAGTSYEQYF. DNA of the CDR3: TGTGCCAGCAGTGAACTAGCGGGGACCTCCTACGAGCAGTACTTC.